The clone carrying this TCR beta chain was seen more than once but under ten times. Its antigen is not known. The data were obtained in a study of early T cells in non-severe SARS-CoV-2 infection. Study information: The authors sequenced bulk RNA from unsorted whole blood, leaving chains unpaired. Study-level results: VDJdb matching skewed toward anti-spike CD8 responses, missing private and CD4 specificities.

In germline, CDR1 is MDHEN, CDR2 SYDVKM. The CDR3 length is 13 residues. Trimming at V came to 7 bases and at J to 6 bases, leaving 9 bases not matched to a gene. Tagging with unique molecular identifiers was applied to individual cDNA molecules. Via MiXCR, TCRdb re-called the 5' RACE reads, giving one row per CDR3 protein. The repertoire holds over 70,000 distinct CDR3 sequences, with more than 14% as singletons. The sequence was collected from an adult who was a healthcare worker with PCR-confirmed SARS-CoV-2 infection or an uninfected control (not recorded which). The specimen was whole blood, collected at baseline. The chain carries TRBV28 and TRBJ2-7, with TRBD1 matching 7 bases. CDR3 DNA: TGTGCCAGCACCGGGACAGACTTCCGCGAGCAGTACTTC. This codes for CASTGTDFREQYF.